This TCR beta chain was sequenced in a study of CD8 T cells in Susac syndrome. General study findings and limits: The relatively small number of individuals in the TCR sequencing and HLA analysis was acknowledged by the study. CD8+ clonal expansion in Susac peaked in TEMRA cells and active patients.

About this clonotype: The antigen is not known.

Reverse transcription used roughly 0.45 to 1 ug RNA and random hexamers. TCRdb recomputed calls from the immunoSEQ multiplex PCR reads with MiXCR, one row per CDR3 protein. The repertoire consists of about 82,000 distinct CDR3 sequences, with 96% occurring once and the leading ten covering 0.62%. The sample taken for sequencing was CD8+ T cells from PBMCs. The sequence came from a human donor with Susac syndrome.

The CDR3 sequence is CASSPYPGQGSYEQYF. The CDR3 DNA reads TGCGCCAGCAGCCCCTATCCGGGACAGGGGTCCTACGAGCAGTACTTC. The V gene is TRBV4-3, the J gene TRBJ2-7, with 10 bases matching TRBD1. The V gene end was trimmed by 4 bases and the J gene end by 1 base; junction bases not matched to a gene: 7. Germline CDR1 reads LGHNA; CDR2 reads YSLEER. This CDR3 region has 16 residues.